Shown below are 17 T cell receptor beta chains from a single sample sequenced in a study of blood T cell repertoires in COVID-19. Repertoires were generated with immunoSEQ multiplex PCR, while TCRdb's copy carries only in-frame clones and drops some. The sample records approximately 120,000 clones, approximately 89% being singletons. Sequenced: peripheral blood. These receptors originate from a woman older than 75 with COVID-19, enrolled during active disease.

V usage is TRBV7-2 and J usage is TRBJ2-7; D call uncertain. V lost 3 bases, J lost 3 bases, and 12 bases lay in between. The CDR3 contains 14 residues. CDR1 and CDR2 (germline): SGHTA, FQGNSA. CDR3 amino acids: CASSFGRDIYEQYF. CDR3 DNA sequence: TGTGCCAGCAGCTTTGGTCGCGATATCTACGAGCAGTACTTC.

The CDR3 bases are TGCGCCAGCAGCTCCACCCTACCCAATTCACCCCTCCACTTT. It yields the protein CASSSTLPNSPLHF. The chain combines TRBV5-1 with TRBJ1-6; D is ambiguous. The CDR3 contains 14 residues. Trimming left V 3 bases short and J 7 bases short, with 11 bases between. Germline values: CDR1 SGHRS, CDR2 YFSETQ.

The V gene is TRBV5-1, the J gene TRBJ2-2, with 9 bases matching TRBD1. Germline V CDR1 and CDR2: SGHRS, YFSETQ. There are 16 residues in the CDR3. V lost 2 bases to trimming and J lost 6 bases; unmatched junction nucleotides: 8. CDR3 coding DNA: TGCGCCAGCAGCTTAATGGGACAGGGTAGAGCCGGGGAGCTGTTTTTT. Protein sequence: CASSLMGQGRAGELFF.

CDR3 in DNA: TGCAGCGTTGCCGGGACAGAGAACTTCTATGGCTACACCTTC. This sequence encodes CSVAGTENFYGYTF. This chain connects TRBV29-1 to TRBJ1-2; 7 bases align to TRBD1. After removal of 4 bases from V and 4 bases from J, the junction contained 9 bases not matched to a gene. CDR3 length: 14 amino acids. Per germline, CDR1 SQVTM and CDR2 ANQGSEA. The full variable domain, in which reference TRBV29-1 and TRBJ1-2 provide the parts outside the CDR3, is SAVISQKPSRDICQRGTSLTIQCQVDSQVTMMFWYRQQPGQSLTLIATANQGSEATYESGFVIDKFPISRPNLTFSTLTVSNMSPEDSSIYLCSVAGTENFYGYTFGSGTRLTVV.

J is TRBJ2-5 and V is TRBV6-5; 8 nucleotides line up with TRBD1. CDR1 is MNHEY and CDR2 is SVGAGI in the germline V gene. V lost 7 bases and J lost 3; bases outside the gene matches: 7. This CDR3 is built from 14 residues. The CDR3 sequence is CASTEGGQEETQYF. In DNA, the CDR3 is TGTGCCAGCACCGAGGGGGGACAGGAAGAGACCCAGTACTTC.

The V and J genes are TRBV28 and TRBJ2-7; D is perhaps TRBD2 (5 bases). Trimming stripped 9 bases from V and 6 bases from J, with 9 bases between. The CDR3 contains 10 residues. CDR1 is MDHEN, CDR2 SYDVKM, per germline. CDR3 region: CASSVREQYF. CDR3 coding DNA: TGTGCCAGTAGCGTGCGCGAGCAGTACTTC.

The gene calls are TRBV28 and TRBJ2-7, with 9 bases lining up with TRBD2. The length of the CDR3 is 15 residues. V was pared by 2 bases and J by 2 bases, with 4 bases of the junction left unmatched. CDR1 is MDHEN, CDR2 SYDVKM, per germline. The CDR3 sequence is CASSLRAGGPYEQYF. In nucleotides, the CDR3 is TGTGCCAGCAGTTTAAGGGCGGGGGGGCCCTACGAGCAGTACTTC.

V and J are TRBV6-6 and TRBJ1-5; D is perhaps TRBD1 (6 bases). V lost 5 bases and J 1 base, leaving 18 bases between the germline ends. The CDR3 is made up of 17 amino acids. Germline V gene data show CDR1 as MNHNY and CDR2 as SVGAGI (reference sequence). CDR3 protein: CASSPGTRRLSNQPQHF. CDR3 nucleotide sequence: TGTGCCAGCAGTCCCGGGACACGACGCCTGAGCAATCAGCCCCAGCATTTT.

The rearrangement links TRBV27 to TRBJ1-2; D unclear. From germline, CDR1 is MNHEY and CDR2 SMNVEV (reference sequence). V shed 6 bases and J shed 5 bases, with 22 bases lying between them. The CDR3 runs 16 residues. CDR3 protein: CASSPTLYQAGYGYTF. The DNA for the CDR3 is TGTGCCAGCAGCCCCACTTTGTACCAGGCTGGGTATGGCTACACCTTC.

This sequence joins TRBV25-1 and TRBJ2-5; TRBD1 agrees at 7 bases. The CDR3 is 17 amino acids. Trimming removed 2 bases from V and 5 bases from J; junction bases left unmatched: 14. Germline V gene data show CDR1 as MGHDK and CDR2 as SYGVNS. The CDR3 loop reads CASSEPEGQDLRETQYF. The CDR3 coding sequence is TGTGCCAGCAGTGAACCGGAAGGACAGGATTTGAGGGAGACCCAGTACTTC. The whole variable domain, remainder taken from reference TRBV25-1 and TRBJ2-5, is EADIYQTPRYLVIGTGKKITLECSQTMGHDKMYWYQQDPGMELHLIHYSYGVNSTEKGDLSSESTVSRIRTEHFPLTLESARPSHTSQYLCASSEPEGQDLRETQYFGPGTRLLVL.

This clone was seen more than once but under ten times. This chain connects TRBV3-1 (or the pseudogene TRBV3-2) to TRBJ2-7; 12 nucleotides align to TRBD1. V shed 4 bases, J shed 5 bases, and the junction held 15 bases outside the gene matches. The CDR3 is 18 amino acids. CDR1 and CDR2 from the germline V gene are LGHDT and YNNKEL (reference sequence). The CDR3 DNA follows: TGTGCCAGCAGCCGGTGGGACAGGGGGCTAGCATCGGGGGACGAGCAGTACTTC. Its translation is CASSRWDRGLASGDEQYF.

The rearrangement links TRBV7-2 to TRBJ2-7; D ambiguous. Trimming removed 1 base at V and 2 bases at J, with 9 bases between. The CDR3 is 14 residues long. CDR1 and CDR2 from the germline V gene are SGHTA and FQGNSA. The CDR3 region has the DNA TGTGCCAGCAGCTTAGGAGTCCTAACCTACGAGCAGTACTTC. Translating gives CASSLGVLTYEQYF.

In the case of this clone: Other DNA sequences in the sample encode the same CDR3. This chain uses TRBV27 with TRBJ1-5; D is undetermined. V lost 2 bases and J lost 4, with 9 bases in between. Germline-derived CDR1 and CDR2 are MNHEY and SMNVEV (reference sequence). There are 14 residues in the CDR3. Here the CDR3 reads CASSLKGGNQPQHF. CDR3 sequence (DNA): TGTGCCAGCAGTTTAAAGGGAGGGAATCAGCCCCAGCATTTT.

The chain uses TRBV11-3 and TRBJ2-3; tentative D call: TRBD1 (6 bases). V lost 9 bases to trimming and J lost 0 bases, with 10 bases between them. There are 13 residues in the CDR3. Germline V gene sequence: CDR1 SGHNT, CDR2 YENEEA. CDR3 bases: TGTGCCAGTCAGGGGTCTAGCACAGATACGCAGTATTTT. It translates to CASQGSSTDTQYF.

The gene calls are TRBV27 and TRBJ1-3; possible D gene TRBD1, 6 bases. CDR3 length: 15 amino acids. In germline, CDR1 is MNHEY, CDR2 SMNVEV (reference sequence). The V end was cut by 0 bases, the J end by 0 bases, with 6 bases between. The DNA for the CDR3 is TGTGCCAGCAGTTTATCAGGGGGCTCTGGAAACACCATATATTTT. This translates into CASSLSGGSGNTIYF.

The chain carries TRBV19 and TRBJ1-5, with 9 nucleotides matching TRBD1. This CDR3 has 15 amino acids. The germline V gene encodes CDR1 LNHDA and CDR2 SQIVND (reference sequence). V shed 5 bases and J 4 bases; nucleotides not matched to a gene: 6. CDR3 bases: TGTGCCAGTAGTGAGACAGGGGGATGGAATCAGCCCCAGCATTTT. Its protein product is CASSETGGWNQPQHF.

This chain uses TRBV4-1 with TRBJ1-1; no reliable D call. Germline-derived CDR1 and CDR2 are MGHRA and YSYEKL. The CDR3 sequence is 13 residues long. V was trimmed by 3 bases and J by 5 bases, leaving 10 bases between them. The CDR3: CASSQVDNTEAFF. The CDR3 DNA reads as TGCGCCAGCAGCCAGGTTGACAATACTGAAGCTTTCTTT.